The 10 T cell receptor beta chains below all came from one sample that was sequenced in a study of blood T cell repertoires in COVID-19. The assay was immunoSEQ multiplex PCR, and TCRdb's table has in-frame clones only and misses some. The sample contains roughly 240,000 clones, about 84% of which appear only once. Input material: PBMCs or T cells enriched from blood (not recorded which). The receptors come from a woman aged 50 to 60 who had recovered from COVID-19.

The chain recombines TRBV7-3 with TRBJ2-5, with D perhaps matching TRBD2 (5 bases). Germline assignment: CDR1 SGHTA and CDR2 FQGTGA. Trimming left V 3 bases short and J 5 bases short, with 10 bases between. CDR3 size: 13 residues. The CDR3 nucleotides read TGTGCCAGCAGCTTCGGAGGTCGGGAGACCCAGTACTTC. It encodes CASSFGGRETQYF.

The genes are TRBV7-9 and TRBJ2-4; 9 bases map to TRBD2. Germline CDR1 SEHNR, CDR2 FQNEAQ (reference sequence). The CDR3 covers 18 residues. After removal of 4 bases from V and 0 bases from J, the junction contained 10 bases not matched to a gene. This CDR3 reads CASSSIPRGGLAKNIQYF. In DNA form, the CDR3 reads TGTGCCAGCAGCTCAATCCCGCGGGGGGGCCTAGCCAAAAACATTCAGTACTTC.

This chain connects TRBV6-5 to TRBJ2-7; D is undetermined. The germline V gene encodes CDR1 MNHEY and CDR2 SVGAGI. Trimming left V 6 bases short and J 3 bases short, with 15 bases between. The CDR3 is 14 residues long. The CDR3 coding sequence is TGTGCCAGCAGCCCAGCCGGGTCGGTCTACGAGCAGTACTTC. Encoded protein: CASSPAGSVYEQYF.

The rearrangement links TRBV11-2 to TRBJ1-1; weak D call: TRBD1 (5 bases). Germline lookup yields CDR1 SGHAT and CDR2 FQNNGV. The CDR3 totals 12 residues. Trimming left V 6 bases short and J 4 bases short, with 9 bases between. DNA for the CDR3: TGTGCCAGCAGGGACATGGCCACTGAAGCTTTCTTT. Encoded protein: CASRDMATEAFF.

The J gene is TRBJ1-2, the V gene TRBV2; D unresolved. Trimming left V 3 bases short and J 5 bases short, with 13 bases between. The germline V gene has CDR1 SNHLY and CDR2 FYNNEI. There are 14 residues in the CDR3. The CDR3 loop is CASSDQAPRYGYTF. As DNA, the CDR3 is TGTGCCAGCAGTGATCAGGCCCCCCGGTATGGCTACACCTTC. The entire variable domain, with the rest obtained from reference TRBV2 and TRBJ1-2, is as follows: EPEVTQTPSHQVTQMGQEVILRCVPISNHLYFYWYRQILGQKVEFLVSFYNNEISEKSEIFDDQFSVERPDGSNFTLKIRSTKLEDSAMYFCASSDQAPRYGYTFGSGTRLTVV.

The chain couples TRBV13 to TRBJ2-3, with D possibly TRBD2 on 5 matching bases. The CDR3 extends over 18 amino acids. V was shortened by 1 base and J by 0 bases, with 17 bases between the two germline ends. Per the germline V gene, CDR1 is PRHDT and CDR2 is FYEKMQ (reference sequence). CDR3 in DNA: TGTGCCAGCAGCTTAGTGGGCCTGGGCGGGCACAGCACAGATACGCAGTATTTT. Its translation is CASSLVGLGGHSTDTQYF. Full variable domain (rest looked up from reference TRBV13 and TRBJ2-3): AAGVIQSPRHLIKEKRETATLKCYPIPRHDTVYWYQQGPGQDPQFLISFYEKMQSDKGSIPDRFSAQQFSDYHSELNMSSLELGDSALYFCASSLVGLGGHSTDTQYFGPGTRLTVL.

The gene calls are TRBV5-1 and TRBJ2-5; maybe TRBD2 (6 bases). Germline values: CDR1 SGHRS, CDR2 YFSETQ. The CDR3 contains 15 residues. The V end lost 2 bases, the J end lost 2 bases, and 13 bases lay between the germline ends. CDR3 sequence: CASSFGGRGQETQYF. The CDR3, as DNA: TGCGCCAGCAGCTTCGGTGGACGGGGGCAAGAGACCCAGTACTTC.

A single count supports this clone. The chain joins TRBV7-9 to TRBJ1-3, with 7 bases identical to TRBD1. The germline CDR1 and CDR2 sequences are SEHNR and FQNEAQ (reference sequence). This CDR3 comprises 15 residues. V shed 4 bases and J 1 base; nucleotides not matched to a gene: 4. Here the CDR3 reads CASSSTTGSGNTIYF. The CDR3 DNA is TGTGCCAGCAGCTCGACGACAGGGTCTGGAAACACCATATATTTT.

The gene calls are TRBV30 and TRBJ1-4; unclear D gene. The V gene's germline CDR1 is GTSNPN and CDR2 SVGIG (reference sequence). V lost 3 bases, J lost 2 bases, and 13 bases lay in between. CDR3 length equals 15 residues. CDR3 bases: TGTGCCTGGAGGTACGGGAAGGTTACTAATGAAAAACTGTTTTTT. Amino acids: CAWRYGKVTNEKLFF.

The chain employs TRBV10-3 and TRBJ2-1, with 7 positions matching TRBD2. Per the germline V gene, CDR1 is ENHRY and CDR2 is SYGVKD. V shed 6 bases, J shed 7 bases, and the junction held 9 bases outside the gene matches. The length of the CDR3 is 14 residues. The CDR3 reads CAIRGAGPRNEQFF. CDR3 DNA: TGTGCCATCAGAGGAGCGGGACCGCGGAATGAGCAGTTCTTC.